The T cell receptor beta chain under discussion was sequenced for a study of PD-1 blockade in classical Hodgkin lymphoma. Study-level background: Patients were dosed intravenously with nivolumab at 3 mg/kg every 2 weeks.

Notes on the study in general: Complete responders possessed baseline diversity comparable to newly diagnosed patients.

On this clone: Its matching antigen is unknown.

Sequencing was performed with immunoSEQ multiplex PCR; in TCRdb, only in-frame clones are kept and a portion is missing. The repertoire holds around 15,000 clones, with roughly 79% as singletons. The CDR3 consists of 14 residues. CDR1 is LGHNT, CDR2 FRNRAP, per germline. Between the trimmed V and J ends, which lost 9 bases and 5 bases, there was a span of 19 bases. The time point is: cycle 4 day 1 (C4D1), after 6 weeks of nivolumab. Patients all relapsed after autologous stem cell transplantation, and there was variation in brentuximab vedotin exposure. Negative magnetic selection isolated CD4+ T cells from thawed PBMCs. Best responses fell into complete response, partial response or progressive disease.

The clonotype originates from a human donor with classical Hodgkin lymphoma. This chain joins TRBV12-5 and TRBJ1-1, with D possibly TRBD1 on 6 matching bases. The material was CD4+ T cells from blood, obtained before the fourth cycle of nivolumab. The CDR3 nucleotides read TGTGCTAGCGCAAGGACAGCCGAATTGACTGAAGCTTTCTTT. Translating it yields CASARTAELTEAFF.